This TCR beta chain was sequenced during a study of early T cells in non-severe SARS-CoV-2 infection (dated by TCRdb to the early 2020s). With respect to the entire study: Because TCR sequencing was done on bulk RNA from unsorted whole blood, the alpha and beta chains could not be paired.

Study-level results and caveats: VDJdb matching was skewed toward anti-spike CD8 responses and likely underestimated virus-specific expansions, missing private and CD4 specificities.

This was a case-control study nested in a cohort of healthcare workers in London, UK, who had nasopharyngeal swab PCR tests and blood samples taken every week. Healthcare workers were enrolled in the week of the UK lockdown, from 23 to 31 March 2020, and were followed every week for up to roughly 16 weeks. Libraries came from 5' RACE. Sequencing used a NextSeq 500. To correct for sequencing error and PCR bias, the TCR library protocol tagged individual cDNA molecules with unique molecular identifiers. Both TCR alpha and beta chains were sequenced, and tight co-correlation was observed between alpha and beta sequence abundances in each sample. Turning to the authors' computational methods: Decombinator V4 was used to annotate the V gene, J gene and CDR3 of the TCR sequences. Expanded TCRs were defined as changing significantly between any two time points under a Poisson model with p below 0.0001. Abundances of TCRs were expressed as counts per million after normalisation to the total number of TCRs sequenced in each sample. A search of VDJdb, accessed on 1 November 2021, was run for TCRs annotated to CMV, EBV and SARS-CoV-2, with TCRs annotated for multiple antigens excluded. TCRdb reworked the public reads: Q25 trimming with fastp, MiXCR clone assembly, productive beta chains retained. Rows merge per CDR3 protein into single entries with the most common DNA and genes. The V and J calls were not made by the authors but by TCRdb's processing. The sample has fewer than 60,000 distinct CDR3 sequences on record, around 8.4% of them singletons. The ten largest clonotypes hold 4% to 4.5% of the sample.

This clonotype has a count of ten or more. Its specific antigen is unknown. Base qualities were left out, and no much larger clone turns up one base away. The sequence derives from an adult who was a healthcare worker with PCR-confirmed SARS-CoV-2 infection or an uninfected control (not recorded which). What was sequenced was whole blood.

The sequence in DNA is TGTGCCATCAGTGAGTCCCAGGACGGAGGATTCTATGGCTACACCTTC. Its translation is CAISESQDGGFYGYTF. This receptor chain uses TRBV10-3 and TRBJ1-2, with the D segment identity uncertain. CDR3 length: 16 amino acids, cysteine to phenylalanine. Of all the DNA, just the CDR3 is kept, 48 bases in frame from base 1. V and J are truncated by 0 bases and 4 bases respectively, leaving an intervening sequence of 15 bases. The germline V gene supplies CDR1 ENHRY and CDR2 SYGVKD.